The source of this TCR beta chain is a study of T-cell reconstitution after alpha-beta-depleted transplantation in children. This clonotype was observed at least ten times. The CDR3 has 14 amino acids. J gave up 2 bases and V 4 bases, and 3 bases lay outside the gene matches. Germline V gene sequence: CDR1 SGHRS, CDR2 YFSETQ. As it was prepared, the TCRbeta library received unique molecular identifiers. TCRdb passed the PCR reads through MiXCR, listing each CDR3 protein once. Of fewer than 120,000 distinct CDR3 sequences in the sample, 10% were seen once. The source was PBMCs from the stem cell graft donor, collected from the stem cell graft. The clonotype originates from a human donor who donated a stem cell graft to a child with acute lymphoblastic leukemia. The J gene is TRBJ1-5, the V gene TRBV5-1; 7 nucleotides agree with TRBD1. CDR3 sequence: CASSPGQGNQPQHF. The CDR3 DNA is TGCGCCAGCAGCCCAGGACAGGGCAATCAGCCCCAGCATTTT. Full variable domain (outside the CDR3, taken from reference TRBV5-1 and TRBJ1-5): KAGVTQTPRYLIKTRGQQVTLSCSPISGHRSVSWYQQTPGQGLQFLFEYFSETQRNKGNFPGRFSGRQFSNSRSEMNVSTLELGDSALYLCASSPGQGNQPQHFGDGTRLSIL.